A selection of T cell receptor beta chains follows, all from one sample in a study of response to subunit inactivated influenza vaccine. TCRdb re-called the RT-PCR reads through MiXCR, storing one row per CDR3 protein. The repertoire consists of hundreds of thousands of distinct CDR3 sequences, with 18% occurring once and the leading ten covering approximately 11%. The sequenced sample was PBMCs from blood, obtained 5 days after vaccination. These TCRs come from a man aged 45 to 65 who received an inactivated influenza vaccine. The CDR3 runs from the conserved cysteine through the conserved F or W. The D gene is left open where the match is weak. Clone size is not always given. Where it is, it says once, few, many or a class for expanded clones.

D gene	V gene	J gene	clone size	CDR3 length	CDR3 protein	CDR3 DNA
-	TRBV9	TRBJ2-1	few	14	CASSLGTDYNEQFF	TGTGCCAGTTCTTTGGGTACTGACTACAATGAGCAGTTCTTC
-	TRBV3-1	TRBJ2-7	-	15	CASSQDFGTRYEQYF	TGTGCCAGCAGCCAAGATTTCGGGACAAGATACGAGCAGTACTTC
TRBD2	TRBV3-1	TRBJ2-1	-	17	CASSHFIGGRALPEQFF	TGTGCCAGCAGCCATTTCATCGGTGGGAGGGCCCTCCCTGAGCAGTTCTTC
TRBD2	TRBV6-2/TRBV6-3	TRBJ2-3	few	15	CASSYVAGEADTQYF	TGTGCCAGCAGTTACGTAGCGGGAGAGGCAGATACGCAGTATTTT
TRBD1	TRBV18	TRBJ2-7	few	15	CASSLAGTGGSEQYF	TGTGCCAGCTCACTGGCCGGGACAGGGGGCTCCGAGCAGTACTTC
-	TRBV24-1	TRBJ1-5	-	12	CATGPVHQPHHF	TGTGCCACCGGCCCAGTGCATCAGCCCCATCATTTT
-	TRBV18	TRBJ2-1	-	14	CASSPPRNYNEQFF	TGTGCCAGCTCACCACCTCGGAACTACAATGAGCAGTTCTTC
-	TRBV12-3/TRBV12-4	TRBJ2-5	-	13	CASSPRVHETQYF	TGTGCCAGCAGCCCGCGGGTGCACGAGACCCAGTACTTC
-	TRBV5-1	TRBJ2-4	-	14	CASRLGVQKNIQYF	TGCGCCAGCAGACTGGGGGTGCAGAAAAACATTCAGTACTTC
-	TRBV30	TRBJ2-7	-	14	CAWSVGGAGYEQYF	TGTGCCTGGAGTGTGGGTGGGGCGGGCTACGAGCAGTACTTC
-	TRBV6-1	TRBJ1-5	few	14	CASSEWQGYQPQHF	TGTGCCAGCAGTGAGTGGCAGGGCTATCAGCCCCAGCATTTT
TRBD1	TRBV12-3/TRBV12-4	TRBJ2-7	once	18	CASSFTHGRTGINYEQYF	TGTGCCAGCAGTTTCACCCATGGAAGGACAGGGATCAACTACGAGCAGTACTTC
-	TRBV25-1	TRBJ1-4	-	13	CASWRGGGEKLFF	TGTGCCAGCTGGAGGGGGGGAGGAGAAAAACTGTTTTTT
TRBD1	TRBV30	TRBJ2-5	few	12	CAGARGSETQYF	TGTGCCGGGGCCAGGGGGAGTGAGACCCAGTACTTC
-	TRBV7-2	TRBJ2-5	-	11	CASSREKTQYF	TGTGCCAGCAGCAGAGAGAAGACCCAGTACTTC
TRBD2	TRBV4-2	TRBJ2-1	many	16	CASSQDLAGKYNEQFF	TGTGCCAGCAGCCAAGATCTAGCGGGAAAATACAATGAGCAGTTCTTC
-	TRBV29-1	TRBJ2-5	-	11	CSVHGTGTQYF	TGCAGCGTTCACGGTACGGGGACCCAGTACTTC
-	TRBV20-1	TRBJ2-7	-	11	CSAGVTYEQYF	TGCAGTGCTGGGGTTACCTACGAGCAGTACTTC
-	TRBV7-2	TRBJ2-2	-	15	CASSIAASNTGELFF	TGTGCCAGCAGCATAGCGGCATCGAACACCGGGGAGCTGTTTTTT
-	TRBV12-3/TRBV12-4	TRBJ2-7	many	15	CASSLRGGSMNEQYF	TGTGCCAGCAGTTTAAGGGGGGGGAGTATGAACGAGCAGTACTTC
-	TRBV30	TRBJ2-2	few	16	CAWSVLPGGGTGELFF	TGTGCCTGGAGTGTACTTCCGGGTGGAGGGACCGGGGAGCTGTTTTTT
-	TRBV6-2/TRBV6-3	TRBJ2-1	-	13	CASSYTRWGEQFF	TGTGCCAGCAGTTATACTAGATGGGGTGAGCAGTTCTTC
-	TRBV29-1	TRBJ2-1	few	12	CSVDEVSNEQFF	TGCAGCGTTGATGAGGTTTCCAATGAGCAGTTCTTC
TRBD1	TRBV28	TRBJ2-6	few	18	CASSIPGTGISGANVLTF	TGTGCCAGCAGTATACCCGGGACAGGCATCTCTGGGGCCAACGTCCTGACTTTC
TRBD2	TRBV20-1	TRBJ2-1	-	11	CSYRGGSEQFF	TGCAGTTATAGGGGAGGGAGTGAGCAGTTCTTC
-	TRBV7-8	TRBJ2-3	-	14	CASRVALGTDTQYF	TGTGCCAGCAGGGTGGCACTAGGCACAGATACGCAGTATTTT
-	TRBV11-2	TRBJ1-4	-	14	CASSQARNHEKLFF	TGTGCCAGCAGCCAAGCACGTAATCATGAAAAACTGTTTTTT
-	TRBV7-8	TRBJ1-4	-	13	CASSSQYDEKLFF	TGTGCCAGCAGCTCCCAATACGATGAAAAACTGTTTTTT
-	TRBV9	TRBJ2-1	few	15	CASSIGASSYNEQFF	TGTGCCAGCAGCATAGGGGCTAGCTCCTACAATGAGCAGTTCTTC
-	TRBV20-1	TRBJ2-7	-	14	CSARDPRGSLEQYF	TGCAGTGCTAGAGACCCGAGGGGGTCGCTCGAGCAGTACTTC
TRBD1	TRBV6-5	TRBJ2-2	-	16	CASSSTGVWNTGELFF	TGTGCCAGCAGTTCAACAGGGGTGTGGAACACCGGGGAGCTGTTTTTT
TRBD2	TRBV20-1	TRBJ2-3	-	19	CSAREGSTSGGARADTQYF	TGCAGTGCTAGAGAAGGAAGTACTAGCGGGGGGGCGCGGGCAGATACGCAGTATTTT
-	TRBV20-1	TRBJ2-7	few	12	CSAPGGGYEQYF	TGCAGTGCCCCGGGTGGGGGTTACGAGCAGTACTTC
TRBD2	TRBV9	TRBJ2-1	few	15	CASSASGLEASEQFF	TGTGCCAGCAGCGCTTCCGGACTAGAGGCCTCTGAGCAGTTCTTC
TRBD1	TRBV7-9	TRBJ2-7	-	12	CASRQGAREQYF	TGTGCCAGCAGACAGGGGGCTCGCGAGCAGTACTTC
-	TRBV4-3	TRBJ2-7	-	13	CASSQEASYEQYF	TGCGCCAGCAGCCAAGAGGCGTCCTACGAGCAGTACTTC
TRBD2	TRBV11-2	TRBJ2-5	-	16	CASSLHGTSGQETQYF	TGTGCCAGCAGCTTACACGGGACTAGCGGGCAAGAGACCCAGTACTTC
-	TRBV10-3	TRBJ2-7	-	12	CAIRTHPCEQYF	TGTGCCATCAGGACACACCCCTGCGAGCAGTACTTC
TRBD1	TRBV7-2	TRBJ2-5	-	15	CASSLRTGGQETQYF	TGTGCCAGCAGCCTCCGGACAGGGGGCCAAGAGACCCAGTACTTC
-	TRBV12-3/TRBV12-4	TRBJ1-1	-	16	CASSFARACMNTEAFF	TGTGCCAGCAGTTTTGCCAGGGCGTGCATGAACACTGAAGCTTTCTTT
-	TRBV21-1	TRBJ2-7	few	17	CASSKALLAGGHHEQYF	TGTGCCAGCAGCAAAGCCCTACTAGCGGGAGGCCACCACGAGCAGTACTTC
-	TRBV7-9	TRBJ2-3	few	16	CASSAAWGEGTDTQYF	TGTGCCAGCAGCGCAGCCTGGGGTGAGGGCACAGATACGCAGTATTTT
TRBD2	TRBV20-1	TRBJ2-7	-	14	CSARVAGNSYEQYF	TGCAGTGCTAGGGTAGCGGGAAACTCCTACGAGCAGTACTTC
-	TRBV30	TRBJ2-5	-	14	CAWKGLGFLETQYF	TGTGCCTGGAAGGGTCTGGGCTTTCTTGAGACCCAGTACTTC
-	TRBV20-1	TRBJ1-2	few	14	CSARRPTHNYGYTF	TGCAGTGCTAGACGCCCGACACATAACTATGGCTACACCTTC
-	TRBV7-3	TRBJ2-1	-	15	CASSLIVSSYNEQFF	TGTGCCAGCAGCTTAATAGTGTCCTCCTACAATGAGCAGTTCTTC